Listed below are T cell receptor beta chains from one sample, sequenced in a study of beta chain features in type 1 diabetes. Assay used: immunoSEQ multiplex PCR; TCRdb lists only in-frame clones, some missing. Of fewer than 550,000 clones listed, about an eighth are singletons. Sequencing was done on a sample of naive CD4+ T cells from blood. These receptors were taken from a woman under 30 in good health. The CDR3 runs from the conserved cysteine through the conserved F or W. D genes are given only for firm matches. Some rows mark clone size as missing; the rest say once, few, many or name a class of expanded clone.

.,TRBJ2-5,TRBV5-1,.,TGCGCCAGCAGCTTCCGGTCTCCGGGAAAAGAGACCCAGTACTTC,CASSFRSPGKETQYF
few,TRBJ1-3,TRBV27,.,TGTGCCAGCAGTTTAAAATTCTCTGGAAACACCATATATTTT,CASSLKFSGNTIYF
few,TRBJ2-2,TRBV7-2,TRBD2,TGTGCCAGCAGCCCTCTAGCGGGGTTAGCCGGGGAGCTGTTTTTT,CASSPLAGLAGELFF
few,TRBJ2-3,TRBV9,.,TGTGCCAGCAGCGTAGACAGGGTTAGCACAGATACGCAGTATTTT,CASSVDRVSTDTQYF
few,TRBJ2-3,TRBV10-3,TRBD1,TGTGCCACTACAGGGGACGGCACAGATACGCAGTATTTT,CATTGDGTDTQYF
few,TRBJ2-1,TRBV29-1,.,TGCAGCGTTGAGTCCCACTCCGGTGAGTTCTTC,CSVESHSGEFF
.,TRBJ2-3,TRBV4-1,.,TGCGCCAGCAGCTGGATGCGGGGGCCCAGCACAGATACGCAGTATTTT,CASSWMRGPSTDTQYF
few,TRBJ2-1,TRBV5-1,.,TGCGCCAGCAGCCTCCTAGATCCGCCGGGGAATGAGCAGTTCTTC,CASSLLDPPGNEQFF
few,TRBJ1-6,TRBV2,.,TGTGCCAGCAGGGGCTCCTATAATTCACCCCTCCACTTT,CASRGSYNSPLHF
.,TRBJ2-1,TRBV23-1,TRBD2,TGCGCCAGCAGTCAACCCCTCAGAGGCAAAACTAGCGGGATATACAATGAGCAGTTCTTC,CASSQPLRGKTSGIYNEQFF
few,TRBJ1-2,TRBV14,.,TGTGCCAGCAGCCAAGGGATTAACTATGGCTACACCTTC,CASSQGINYGYTF
few,TRBJ2-1,TRBV28,TRBD1,TGTGCCAGCAGAGCCCCTGGGACAGGTACCTCCAATGAGCAGTTCTTC,CASRAPGTGTSNEQFF
few,TRBJ2-5,TRBV11-2,TRBD2,TGTGCCAGCAGCTTGAGGACTAGCGGGAGAGAGACCCAGTACTTC,CASSLRTSGRETQYF
few,TRBJ1-2,TRBV29-1,.,TGCAGCGTTGAAGCTACCAGGGGACTTGGCTACACCTTC,CSVEATRGLGYTF
few,TRBJ1-1,TRBV29-1,TRBD1,TGCAGCGTTGCGACGAACAGGGGGGGCACTGAAGCTTTCTTT,CSVATNRGGTEAFF
.,TRBJ2-7,TRBV15,TRBD2,TGTGCCACCAGCAGAAGGACTAGCGGTGCCTACGAGCAGTACTTC,CATSRRTSGAYEQYF
few,TRBJ2-3,TRBV9,.,TGTGCCAGCAGCCCCCTGCGTAGCACAGATACGCAGTATTTT,CASSPLRSTDTQYF
few,TRBJ2-5,TRBV4-3,.,TGCGCCAGCAGCCAATTAGTTTCCTCGGAGGGCCCTCGGGAGACCCAGTACTTC,CASSQLVSSEGPRETQYF
few,TRBJ1-1,TRBV25-1,.,TGTGCCAGCAGTGAAGCCGGGGAGGAGAACACTGAAGCTTTCTTT,CASSEAGEENTEAFF
.,TRBJ2-3,TRBV7-3,TRBD2,TGTGCCAGCAGCCACCGTCCGGGACTAGGCACAGATACGCAGTATTTT,CASSHRPGLGTDTQYF
.,TRBJ2-5,TRBV4-3,.,TGCGCCAGCAGCCCCGGAGGCGGGCCCGTCGAGACCCAGTACTTC,CASSPGGGPVETQYF
few,TRBJ2-7,TRBV30,.,TGTGCCTGGAGTGTGGGAGTGCAGGGGCACTACGAGCAGTACTTC,CAWSVGVQGHYEQYF
few,TRBJ2-1,TRBV9,.,TGTGCCAGCAGCGGCACCACAGGGATAAATGAGCAGTTCTTC,CASSGTTGINEQFF
.,TRBJ2-2,TRBV7-9,.,TGTGCCAGCAGCTTAGAGGTCGGGGAGCTGTTTTTT,CASSLEVGELFF
.,TRBJ2-1,TRBV7-9,TRBD2,TGTGCCAGCAGCCCCCAGCTGGGACTAGGGTCTGGTGAGCAGTTCTTC,CASSPQLGLGSGEQFF
.,TRBJ2-2,TRBV6-1,TRBD1,TGTGCCAGCAGGGGACAGGGTTCGAACACCGGGGAGCTGTTTTTT,CASRGQGSNTGELFF
few,TRBJ1-1,TRBV14,.,TGTGCCAGCAGCCAAGCGACGTGGTGGAACACTGAAGCTTTCTTT,CASSQATWWNTEAFF
.,TRBJ2-7,TRBV7-9,.,TGTGCCAGCAGCTTAGGCGGAGGGCAGTACTTC,CASSLGGGQYF
few,TRBJ2-1,TRBV27,TRBD1,TGTGCCAGCCAGAGAGGGGACAGGATCTCCTACAATGAGCAGTTCTTC,CASQRGDRISYNEQFF
few,TRBJ1-1,TRBV14,.,TGTGCCAGCAGCCCCCAGGGCTCCACTGAAGCTTTCTTT,CASSPQGSTEAFF
few,TRBJ2-7,TRBV7-2,TRBD2,TGTGCCAGCAGCTCCTTCCTAGCGGGAGTGGGCGAGCAGTACTTC,CASSSFLAGVGEQYF
few,TRBJ2-1,TRBV6-6,.,TGTGCCAGCAGTTACAGGGGCGATGAGCAGTTCTTC,CASSYRGDEQFF
.,TRBJ1-1,TRBV7-2,TRBD1,TGTGCCAGCAGTCCCGGAGGGACAGGGGGAACTGAAGCTTTCTTT,CASSPGGTGGTEAFF
few,TRBJ2-3,TRBV15,.,TGTGCCACCAGCAGAGATCGTCCAGATACGCAGTATTTT,CATSRDRPDTQYF
.,TRBJ2-3,TRBV9,TRBD2,TGTGCCAGCAGCGTAGCTAGCGGCAGCACAGATACGCAGTATTTT,CASSVASGSTDTQYF
.,TRBJ2-6,TRBV19,TRBD1,TGTGCCAGTAGTACGGGACAGGGCTATTCTGGGGCCAACGTCCTGACTTTC,CASSTGQGYSGANVLTF
.,TRBJ2-7,TRBV7-2,TRBD1,TGTGCCAGCAGCTTAGTGGGGACAGGAGGGAACGAGCAGTACTTC,CASSLVGTGGNEQYF
.,TRBJ2-2,TRBV7-9,TRBD1,TGTGCCAGCAGCTTGGGACAGGGCCCCGGGGAGCTGTTTTTT,CASSLGQGPGELFF
.,TRBJ2-1,TRBV5-1,.,TGCGCCAGCAGCTTGGAACTGGGCCCTGAGCAGTTCTTC,CASSLELGPEQFF
.,TRBJ1-5,TRBV30,.,TGTGCCTGGAGTGTTGCCCAGAATCAGCCCCAGCATTTT,CAWSVAQNQPQHF
few,TRBJ2-7,TRBV19,TRBD1,TGTGCCAGTAGTAGCGGGACAGGCAGCTCCTACGAGCAGTACTTC,CASSSGTGSSYEQYF
few,TRBJ2-1,TRBV15,TRBD2,TGTGCCACCAGCAGTGGGACTAGCGGGAGCCGTGAGCAGTTCTTC,CATSSGTSGSREQFF
.,TRBJ2-7,TRBV15,.,TGTGCCACCAGCAGGCCCGGACCTGGCTACGAGCAGTACTTC,CATSRPGPGYEQYF
.,TRBJ2-3,TRBV28,TRBD2,TGTGCCAGCAGTTCGAGTCTAGCGGAACAGTATTTT,CASSSSLAEQYF
.,TRBJ2-6,TRBV15,.,TGTGCCACCGGACTATTCTCTGGGGCCAACGTCCTGACTTTC,CATGLFSGANVLTF
.,TRBJ2-6,TRBV7-2,.,TGTGCCAGCAGCTTAGACTCCGGGACAACTGGGGCCAACGTCCTGACTTTC,CASSLDSGTTGANVLTF
.,TRBJ2-2,TRBV10-3,TRBD1,TGTGCCATCAGTGACTCCGGACAGGGGACCACCGGGGAGCTGTTTTTT,CAISDSGQGTTGELFF
.,TRBJ1-2,TRBV6-6,.,TGTGCCAGCAGTTACTCGATGCAGGGAGCTAACTATGGCTACACCTTC,CASSYSMQGANYGYTF
few,TRBJ2-3,TRBV6-5,TRBD1,TGTGCCAGCAGTGGGCGGACAGGCGGCACAGATACGCAGTATTTT,CASSGRTGGTDTQYF
few,TRBJ2-1,TRBV7-9,TRBD1,TGTGCCAGCAGCTTCACGGGACAGGAAGTGAGTGAGCAGTTCTTC,CASSFTGQEVSEQFF
.,TRBJ2-3,TRBV25-1,.,TGTGCCAGCAGGGCGGATACGCAGTATTTT,CASRADTQYF
few,TRBJ2-3,TRBV7-9,.,TGTGCCAGCAGTTATAGGAGGGGCACAGATACGCAGTATTTT,CASSYRRGTDTQYF
few,TRBJ1-1,TRBV14,.,TGTGCCAGCAGCCAACAGGGCGACACTGAAGCTTTCTTT,CASSQQGDTEAFF